This paragraph covers one T cell receptor (beta chain) sequence. This sample also contains other DNA sequences that code for the same CDR3. The data were taken from a study of blood T cell repertoires in COVID-19. Trimming pared 3 bases from V and 5 bases from J, leaving 11 bases between. In germline, CDR1 is LNHDA, CDR2 SQIVND (reference sequence). The CDR3 totals 14 residues. Methods used by the authors: From reference gene primer amplification, estimates of nucleated cell counts were derived. Method: immunoSEQ multiplex PCR; TCRdb's copy keeps in-frame clones and lacks some. That table furnishes V, J and clone size, whereas the DNA furnished D and trimming. The sample lists some 24,000 clones; roughly 86% were seen once.

Sequencing was done on a sample of peripheral blood. The receptor was derived from a man aged 50-59 years with active COVID-19. This chain uses TRBV19 with TRBJ1-5, with D possibly matching TRBD1 (5 bases). The CDR3 region is CASSIRGGDQPQHF. The CDR3 DNA reads as TGTGCCAGTAGTATTCGGGGGGGTGATCAGCCCCAGCATTTT.